These 21 T cell receptor beta chains came from one sample sequenced in a study of CXCR3-negative and CXCR3-positive naive CD8 T cells. TRB cDNA libraries were made by UMI-labeled 5' RACE. TCRdb reanalyzed the 5' RACE reads, giving one entry per CDR3 protein sequence and no DNA. The clone table shows 150,000 to 180,000 distinct CDR3 sequences, with the ten largest holding 0.45% to 0.6%. Their antigens are not known. Study conclusions and caveats: Greater hydrophobicity was found in TRB CDR3s of CXCR3-positive naive cells than of CXCR3-negative naive cells.

Sequencing was performed on naive CXCR3+ CD8+ T cells from blood. As for subset: CD45RO-CCR7+CD27+CD95- naive CD8+ T cells expressing CXCR3 (TNR3+). Receptors originate from a human donor in good health. Some clones in this sample may be carry-over from other donors' samples.

The rearrangement joins TRBV7-6 to TRBJ2-7. This CDR3 is built from 14 residues. Germline V gene lookup returns CDR1 SGHVS and CDR2 FNYEAQ. The CDR3 protein is CASSLGAGSYEQYF.

The genes are TRBV5-1 and TRBJ2-2; lacking DNA, the TRBD1 call made by TCRdb goes unchecked. Germline lookup yields CDR1 SGHRS and CDR2 YFSETQ. This CDR3 comprises 15 residues. This CDR3 is CASDAGTARPGELFF.

The gene calls are TRBV28 and TRBJ1-5; absent DNA, TCRdb's TRBD1 call cannot be checked. The CDR3 extends over 17 amino acids. CDR1 MDHEN and CDR2 SYDVKM come from the germline V gene. CDR3 in amino acids: CASSLKQGWYSNQPQHF.

This chain uses TRBV29-1 with TRBJ1-5; TCRdb selects TRBD1, and the lack of DNA leaves this call unchecked. The CDR3 sequence is 14 residues long. Looked up from germline, CDR1 is SQVTM and CDR2 is ANQGSEA. The CDR3: CSVGGGGSNQPQHF. Using reference TRBV29-1 and TRBJ1-5 for the parts outside the CDR3, the full variable domain is SAVISQKPSRDICQRGTSLTIQCQVDSQVTMMFWYRQQPGQSLTLIATANQGSEATYESGFVIDKFPISRPNLTFSTLTVSNMSPEDSSIYLCSVGGGGSNQPQHFGDGTRLSIL.

The chain couples TRBV4-2 to TRBJ2-3; without DNA, the TCRdb call of TRBD1 cannot be checked. The CDR3 extends over 14 amino acids. Germline CDR1 and CDR2: LGHNA and YNFKEQ. CDR3 in amino acids: CASSQGGFTDTQYF.

This sequence joins TRBV23-1 and TRBJ2-1; TCRdb's D call of TRBD2 is untestable without DNA. TRBV23-1 is classed as an ORF, of uncertain function. There are 20 residues in the CDR3. CDR3 sequence reads: CASSQSLTSGRASGYNEQFF.

The chain employs TRBV4-1 and TRBJ2-1; TCRdb gives TRBD1 as the D gene, but with no DNA this cannot be confirmed. CDR1 is MGHRA, CDR2 YSYEKL, per germline. This CDR3 comprises 17 residues. CDR3 loop: CASGVTLGVVGYNEQFF.

The chain links TRBV7-6 to TRBJ2-7. This CDR3 comprises 13 residues. Germline V lookup: CDR1 SGHVS, CDR2 FNYEAQ. The CDR3 region is CASSLNGAYEQYF.

CDR3 sequence reads: CASSTRTGGYTF. This rearrangement joins TRBV12-3 or TRBV12-4 to TRBJ1-2. The CDR3 loop spans 12 amino acids.

The chain carries TRBV20-1 and TRBJ1-1. From germline, CDR1 is DFQATT and CDR2 SNEGSKA (reference sequence). The length of the CDR3 is 15 residues. CDR3 sequence reads: CSARDFEYPNTEAFF.

The V and J genes are TRBV6-6 and TRBJ2-1; TCRdb proposes TRBD1, but this gene call is untestable without DNA. The CDR3 contains 16 residues. The germline gives CDR1 MNHNY, CDR2 SVGAGI (reference sequence). CDR3 protein: CASSPATGESYNEQFF.

This chain links TRBV3-1 with TRBJ2-7; TCRdb names TRBD2, which stays unverified in the absence of DNA. This CDR3 comprises 14 residues. Germline values: CDR1 LGHDT, CDR2 YNNKEL (reference sequence). The CDR3 sequence: CASSQTADYYEQYF.

The rearrangement joins TRBV4-1 to TRBJ1-3. CDR1 MGHRA and CDR2 YSYEKL come from the germline V gene. This CDR3 is 15 amino acids long. CDR3 in amino acids: CASSQDRAAGNTIYF.

J is TRBJ2-7 and V is TRBV5-1; without DNA, the TCRdb call of TRBD1 cannot be checked. The CDR3 loop spans 15 amino acids. Germline CDR1 is SGHRS and CDR2 is YFSETQ. The CDR3 loop is CASSHGQGASAEQYF.

The J gene is TRBJ2-6, the V gene TRBV28; TCRdb's D call of TRBD1 is untestable without DNA. From germline, CDR1 is MDHEN and CDR2 SYDVKM. This CDR3 is built from 20 residues. The CDR3 sequence: CASNDPLDRGRVSGANVLTF.

J is TRBJ2-2 and V is TRBV20-1; TCRdb's D call of TRBD1 is untestable without DNA. Germline lookup yields CDR1 DFQATT and CDR2 SNEGSKA (reference sequence). This CDR3 is 16 amino acids long. CDR3 loop: CSARDLDRANTGELFF.

V is TRBV11-3 and J is TRBJ2-3; the TCRdb call, TRBD2, lacks DNA for checking. The CDR3 consists of 16 residues. Germline V gene sequence: CDR1 SGHNT, CDR2 YENEEA. The CDR3 spells CASSTHSGGPADTQYF.

The V call is TRBV20-1, the J call TRBJ2-2; the D call from TCRdb, TRBD2, cannot be confirmed without DNA. CDR1 is DFQATT and CDR2 is SNEGSKA in the germline V gene (reference sequence). The CDR3 runs 16 residues. The CDR3 spells CSARETSGGDSGELFF.

This chain joins TRBV14 and TRBJ2-1. The CDR3 totals 12 residues. Germline assignment: CDR1 SGHDN and CDR2 FVKESK. The CDR3 sequence is CASSQEDPRLFF.

The J gene is TRBJ2-2, the V gene TRBV5-1; TCRdb designates TRBD2, a call that cannot be tested without DNA. The CDR3 is 17 amino acids. CDR1 is SGHRS, CDR2 YFSETQ, per germline. The CDR3 sequence is CASSFSGGFSNTGELFF.

The J gene is TRBJ1-1, the V gene TRBV7-9; the TCRdb D gene call, TRBD1, has no DNA to confirm it. Germline V gives CDR1 SEHNR, CDR2 FQNEAQ (reference sequence). The CDR3 spans 13 residues. This CDR3 reads CASSPAGGTEAFF.